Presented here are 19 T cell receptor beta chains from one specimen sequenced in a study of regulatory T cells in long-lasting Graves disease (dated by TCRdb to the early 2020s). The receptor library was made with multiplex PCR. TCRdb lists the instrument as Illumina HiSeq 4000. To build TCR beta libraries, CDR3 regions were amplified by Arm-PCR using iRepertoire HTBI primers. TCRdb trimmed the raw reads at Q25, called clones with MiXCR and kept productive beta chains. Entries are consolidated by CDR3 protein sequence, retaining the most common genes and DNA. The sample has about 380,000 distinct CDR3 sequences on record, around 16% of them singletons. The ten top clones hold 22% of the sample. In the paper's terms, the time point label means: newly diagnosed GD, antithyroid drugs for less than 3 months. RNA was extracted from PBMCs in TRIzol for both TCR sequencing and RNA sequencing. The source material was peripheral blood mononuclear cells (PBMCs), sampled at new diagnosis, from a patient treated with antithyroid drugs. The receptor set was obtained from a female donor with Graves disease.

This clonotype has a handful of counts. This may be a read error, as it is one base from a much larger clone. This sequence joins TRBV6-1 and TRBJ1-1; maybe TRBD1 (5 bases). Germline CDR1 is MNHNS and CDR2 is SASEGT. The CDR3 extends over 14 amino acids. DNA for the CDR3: TGTGCCGGCAGTTTGGCAGGGATGAACACTGAAGCTTTCTTT. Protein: CAGSLAGMNTEAFF.

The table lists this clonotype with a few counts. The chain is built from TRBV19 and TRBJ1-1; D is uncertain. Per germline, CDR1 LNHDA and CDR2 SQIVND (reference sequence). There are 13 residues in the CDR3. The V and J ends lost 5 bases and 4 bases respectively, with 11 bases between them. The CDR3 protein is CASSAVRGTEAFF. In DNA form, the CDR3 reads TGTGCCAGTAGTGCTGTTAGAGGCACTGAAGCTTTCTTT.

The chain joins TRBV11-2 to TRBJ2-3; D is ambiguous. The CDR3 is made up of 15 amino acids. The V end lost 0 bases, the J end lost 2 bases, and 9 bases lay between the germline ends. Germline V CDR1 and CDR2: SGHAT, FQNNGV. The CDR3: CASSLDRADTDTQYF. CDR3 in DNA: TGTGCCAGCAGCTTAGATCGAGCCGACACAGATACGCAGTATTTT.

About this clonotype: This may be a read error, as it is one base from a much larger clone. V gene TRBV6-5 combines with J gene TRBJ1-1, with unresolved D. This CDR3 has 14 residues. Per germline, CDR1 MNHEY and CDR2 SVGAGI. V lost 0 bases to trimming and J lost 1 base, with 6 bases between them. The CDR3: CASSYSEGNTEAFF. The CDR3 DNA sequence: TGTGCCAGCAGTTACTCGGAGGGGAACACTGAAGCTTTCTTT.

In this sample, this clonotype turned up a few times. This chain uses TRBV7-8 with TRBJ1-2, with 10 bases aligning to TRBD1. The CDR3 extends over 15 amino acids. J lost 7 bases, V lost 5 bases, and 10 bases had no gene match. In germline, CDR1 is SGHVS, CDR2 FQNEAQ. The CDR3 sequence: CASSPTTGGSRGYTF. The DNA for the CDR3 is TGTGCCAGCAGCCCTACGACAGGGGGCTCGCGTGGCTACACCTTC.

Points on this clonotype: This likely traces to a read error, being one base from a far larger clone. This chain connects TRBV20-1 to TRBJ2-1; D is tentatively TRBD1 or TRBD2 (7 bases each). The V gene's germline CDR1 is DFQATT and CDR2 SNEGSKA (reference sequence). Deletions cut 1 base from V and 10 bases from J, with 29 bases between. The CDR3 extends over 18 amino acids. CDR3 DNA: TGCAGTGCTAGAGCCAGGGGGGGTTCGGGAGTCGGCTCCTACGAGCAGTTCTTC. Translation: CSARARGGSGVGSYEQFF.

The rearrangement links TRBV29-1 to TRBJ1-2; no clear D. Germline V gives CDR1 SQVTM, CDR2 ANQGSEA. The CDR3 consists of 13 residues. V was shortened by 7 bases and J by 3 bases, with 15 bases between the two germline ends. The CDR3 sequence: CSATNSEDYGYTF. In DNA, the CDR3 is TGCAGCGCCACCAATTCGGAGGACTATGGCTACACCTTC.

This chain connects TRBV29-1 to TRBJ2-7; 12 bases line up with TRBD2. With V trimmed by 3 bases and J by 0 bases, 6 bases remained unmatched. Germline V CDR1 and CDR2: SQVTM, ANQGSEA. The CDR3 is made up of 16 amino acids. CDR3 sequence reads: CSVDGLAGGSSYEQYF. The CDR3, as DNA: TGCAGCGTTGATGGGCTAGCGGGAGGGAGCTCCTACGAGCAGTACTTC.

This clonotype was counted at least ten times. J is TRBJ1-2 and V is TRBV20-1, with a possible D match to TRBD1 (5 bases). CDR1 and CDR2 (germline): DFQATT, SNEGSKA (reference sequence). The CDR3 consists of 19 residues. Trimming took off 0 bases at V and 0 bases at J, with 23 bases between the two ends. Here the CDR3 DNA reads TGCAGTGCTAGAGATCGACTACGTGGGGCAAAGGAAACTAACTATGGCTACACCTTC. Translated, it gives CSARDRLRGAKETNYGYTF.

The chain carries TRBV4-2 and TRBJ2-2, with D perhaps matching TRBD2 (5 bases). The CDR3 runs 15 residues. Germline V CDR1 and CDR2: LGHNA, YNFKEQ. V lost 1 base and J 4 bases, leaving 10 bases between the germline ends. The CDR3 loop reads CASSQGVGVTGELFF. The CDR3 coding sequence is TGTGCCAGCAGCCAAGGAGTGGGAGTCACCGGGGAGCTGTTTTTT.

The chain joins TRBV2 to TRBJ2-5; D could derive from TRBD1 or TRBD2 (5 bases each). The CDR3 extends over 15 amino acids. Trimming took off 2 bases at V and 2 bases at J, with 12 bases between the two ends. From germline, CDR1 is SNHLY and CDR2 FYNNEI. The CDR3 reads CASSESGATQETQYF. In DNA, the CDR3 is TGTGCCAGCAGTGAATCCGGGGCCACACAAGAGACCCAGTACTTC.

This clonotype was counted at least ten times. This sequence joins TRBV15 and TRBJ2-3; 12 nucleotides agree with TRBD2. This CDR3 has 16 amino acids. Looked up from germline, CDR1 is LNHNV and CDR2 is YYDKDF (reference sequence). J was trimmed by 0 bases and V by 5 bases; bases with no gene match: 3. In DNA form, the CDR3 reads TGTGCCACCAGCCAGGGGACTAGCGGGAGCACAGATACGCAGTATTTT. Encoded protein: CATSQGTSGSTDTQYF.

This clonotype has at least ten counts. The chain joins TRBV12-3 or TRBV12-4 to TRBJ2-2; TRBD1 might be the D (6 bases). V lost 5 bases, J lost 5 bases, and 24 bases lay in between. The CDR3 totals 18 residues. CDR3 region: CASSPFQRQVKGTGELFF. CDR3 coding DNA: TGTGCCAGCAGTCCATTCCAACGACAGGTGAAAGGGACCGGGGAGCTGTTTTTT.

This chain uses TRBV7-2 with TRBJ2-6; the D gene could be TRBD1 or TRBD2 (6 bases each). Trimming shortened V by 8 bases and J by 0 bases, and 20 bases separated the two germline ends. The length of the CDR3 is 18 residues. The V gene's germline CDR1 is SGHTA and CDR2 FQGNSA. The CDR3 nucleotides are TGTGCCAGCGGCCACCTGGGGGGCCCGAACTCTGGGGCCAACGTCCTGACTTTC. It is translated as CASGHLGGPNSGANVLTF.

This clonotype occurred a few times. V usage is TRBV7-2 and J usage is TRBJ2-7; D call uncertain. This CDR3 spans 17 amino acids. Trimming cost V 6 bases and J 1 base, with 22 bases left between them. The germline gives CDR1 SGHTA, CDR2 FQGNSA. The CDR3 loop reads CASRPLKPLGGSYEQYF. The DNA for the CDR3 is TGTGCCAGCAGACCACTCAAGCCCTTAGGTGGGTCCTACGAGCAGTACTTC.

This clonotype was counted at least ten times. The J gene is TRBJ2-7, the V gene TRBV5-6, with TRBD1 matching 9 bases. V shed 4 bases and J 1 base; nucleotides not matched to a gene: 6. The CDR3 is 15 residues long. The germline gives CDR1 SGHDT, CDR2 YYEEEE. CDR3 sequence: CASSASGTGSYEQYF. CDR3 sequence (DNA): TGTGCCAGCAGCGCCTCCGGGACAGGGTCCTACGAGCAGTACTTC.

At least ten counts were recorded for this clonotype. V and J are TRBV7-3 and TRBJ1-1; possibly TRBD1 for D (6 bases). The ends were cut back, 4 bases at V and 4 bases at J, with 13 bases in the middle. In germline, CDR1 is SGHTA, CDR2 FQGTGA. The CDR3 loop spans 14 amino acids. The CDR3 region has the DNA TGTGCCAGCAGCTGGACAGACTCGTCCACTGAAGCTTTCTTT. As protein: CASSWTDSSTEAFF.

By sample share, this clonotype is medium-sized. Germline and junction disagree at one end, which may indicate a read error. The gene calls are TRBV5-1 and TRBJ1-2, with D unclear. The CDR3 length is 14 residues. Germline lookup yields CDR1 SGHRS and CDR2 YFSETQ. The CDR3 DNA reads TGTGCCAGCAGCCCGACTCCCTCCTCCTATGGCTACACCTTC. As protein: CASSPTPSSYGYTF.

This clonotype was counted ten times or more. DNA of the CDR3: TGTGCCAGCAGTTTACCCGGGGGGGATGAGCAGTTCTTC. Residues: CASSLPGGDEQFF. The rearrangement joins TRBV28 to TRBJ2-1; TRBD2 agrees at 8 bases. The CDR3 spans 13 residues. V lost 2 bases, J lost 8 bases, and 2 bases stayed unmatched. Germline CDR1 reads MDHEN; CDR2 reads SYDVKM.